Listed here are 9 T cell receptor beta chains from one sample, sequenced in a study of graft-versus-host responses after intestinal transplantation. Here immunoSEQ multiplex PCR was the method, and the copy in TCRdb shows in-frame clones only, minus some. The repertoire has some 15,000 clones, 65% to 90% of them found once; the top ten carry about 4%. Graft samples were processed, releasing intraepithelial and lamina propria lymphocytes. This specimen consisted of ileum tissue, obtained just under 600 days after intestinal transplantation. The receptors here all came from a human patient who received an intestinal transplant, so some T cells may come from the graft donor.

V and J are TRBV19 and TRBJ2-3; 11 nucleotides line up with TRBD2. The V segment lost 4 bases and the J segment 2 bases; nucleotides outside the gene matches: 8. This CDR3 has 17 residues. The germline gives CDR1 LNHDA, CDR2 SQIVND (reference sequence). CDR3 loop: CASSKGIAGGITDTQYF. CDR3 bases: TGTGCCAGTAGTAAGGGAATAGCGGGGGGGATCACAGATACGCAGTATTTT.

The rearrangement links TRBV5-1 to TRBJ1-1; tentatively, D is TRBD1 (5 bases). Trimming took off 0 bases at V and 1 base at J, with 13 bases between the two ends. Germline V gene sequence: CDR1 SGHRS, CDR2 YFSETQ. The CDR3 extends over 16 amino acids. The CDR3 loop is CASSLDGNDRNTEAFF. The CDR3 DNA sequence: TGCGCCAGCAGCTTGGACGGGAATGACAGGAACACTGAAGCTTTCTTT. The full variable domain, in which reference TRBV5-1 and TRBJ1-1 provide the parts outside the CDR3, is KAGVTQTPRYLIKTRGQQVTLSCSPISGHRSVSWYQQTPGQGLQFLFEYFSETQRNKGNFPGRFSGRQFSNSRSEMNVSTLELGDSALYLCASSLDGNDRNTEAFFGQGTRLTVV.

This clone was seen just once. J is TRBJ2-1 and V is TRBV7-9, with D possibly being TRBD1 (5 bases). The CDR3 is made up of 15 amino acids. Germline CDR1 and CDR2: SEHNR and FQNEAQ (reference sequence). Trimming removed 5 bases from V and 4 bases from J, with 15 bases in between. The CDR3 region has the DNA TGTGCCAGCAGCCTCTCCCCATCAGGGTACAATGAGCAGTTCTTC. Translating gives CASSLSPSGYNEQFF. Drawing the rest from reference TRBV7-9 and TRBJ2-1, the complete variable domain is DTGVSQNPRHKITKRGQNVTFRCDPISEHNRLYWYRQTLGQGPEFLTYFQNEAQLEKSRLLSDRFSAERPKGSFSTLEIQRTEQGDSAMYLCASSLSPSGYNEQFFGPGTRLTVL.

V and J are TRBV28 and TRBJ1-6; no clear D gene. This CDR3 region has 17 residues. Trimming left V 2 bases short and J 0 bases short, with 11 bases between. CDR1 and CDR2 from the germline V gene are MDHEN and SYDVKM. The CDR3 loop reads CASSLGQRNSYNSPLHF. The DNA for the CDR3 is TGTGCCAGCAGTTTAGGCCAGAGAAACTCCTATAATTCACCCCTCCACTTT. The full variable domain, in which reference TRBV28 and TRBJ1-6 provide the parts outside the CDR3, is DVKVTQSSRYLVKRTGEKVFLECVQDMDHENMFWYRQDPGLGLRLIYFSYDVKMKEKGDIPEGYSVSREKKERFSLILESASTNQTSMYLCASSLGQRNSYNSPLHFGNGTRLTVT.

The rearrangement uses TRBV6-1 and TRBJ2-7, with a weak D call TRBD1 (5 bases). Trimming stripped 6 bases from V and 5 bases from J, with 14 bases between. Per the germline V gene, CDR1 is MNHNS and CDR2 is SASEGT. The CDR3 loop spans 13 amino acids. The CDR3 DNA reads TGTGCCAGCAGCCAAGGGGCAGGGAACGAGCAGTACTTC. As protein: CASSQGAGNEQYF.

The chain employs TRBV7-9 and TRBJ1-4; TRBD1 aligns across 12 bases. Per the germline V gene, CDR1 is SEHNR and CDR2 is FQNEAQ (reference sequence). After removal of 7 bases from V and 8 bases from J, the junction contained 8 bases not matched to a gene. CDR3 length: 15 amino acids. CDR3 sequence: CASTLRGTGGEKLFF. CDR3 in DNA: TGTGCCAGCACCCTTAGGGGGACAGGGGGCGAAAAACTGTTTTTT.

The chain employs TRBV19 and TRBJ2-2; unclear D gene. CDR3 length equals 14 residues. The germline V gene has CDR1 LNHDA and CDR2 SQIVND (reference sequence). The V and J ends lost 2 bases and 8 bases respectively, with 12 bases between them. The CDR3: CASSIPWVRGELFF. CDR3 nucleotide sequence: TGTGCCAGTAGTATACCCTGGGTCCGAGGGGAGCTGTTTTTT.

V usage is TRBV7-9 and J usage is TRBJ2-3; D is possibly TRBD2 (5 bases). The CDR3 is 15 amino acids. V gave up 0 bases and J gave up 3 bases, with 10 bases separating them. The V gene's germline CDR1 is SEHNR and CDR2 FQNEAQ (reference sequence). In nucleotides, the CDR3 is TGTGCCAGCAGCTTAGCGTTCGGGAAGACAGATACGCAGTATTTT. Its translation: CASSLAFGKTDTQYF.

The chain is built from TRBV29-1 and TRBJ2-5, with D perhaps TRBD2 (5 bases). The DNA end is more similar to TRBJ2-7, so the J call may be wrong. Germline assignment: CDR1 SQVTM and CDR2 ANQGSEA. The CDR3 length is 13 residues. The DNA of the CDR3 is TGCAGCGTTGCCGCAGACTACTCCTACGAGCAGTACTTC. This sequence encodes CSVAADYSYEQYF.